This T cell receptor beta chain appears in the sequencing data of a study of T cells in Graves' hyperthyroidism and ophthalmopathy. The study, taken as a whole, reports: Within blood appeared most thyroid clonotypes that had expanded above 0.001.

RNA transcripts provided the source from which TCR beta CDR3 regions were amplified. A first-round RT-PCR of the TCR CDR3 used the HTBI primer set. Each CDR3 protein is one row after TCRdb ran MiXCR on the multiplex PCR reads. The sample contains 350,000 or so distinct CDR3 sequences, approximately 18% of which appear only once. This clonotype showed up just once. Its antigen remains unknown. The sequenced material came from blood. The receptor comes from a woman aged 40 to 50 with Graves' ophthalmopathy.

The CDR3 sequence is CASSYSVLEKTQYF. The CDR3 DNA reads TGTGCCAGCAGTTACTCGGTCCTCGAGAAGACCCAGTACTTC. The chain uses TRBV6-5 and TRBJ2-5; D remains ambiguous. The CDR3 sequence is 14 residues long. Trimming pared 0 bases from V and 6 bases from J, leaving 11 bases between. Germline-derived CDR1 and CDR2 are MNHEY and SVGAGI.